The sequence of this T cell receptor beta chain was determined in a study of neurological immune-mediated disorders. The J segment lost 6 bases and the V segment lost 4 bases, leaving 11 bases of the junction unmatched. Germline-derived CDR1 and CDR2 are SGHRS and YFSETQ. This CDR3 region has 15 residues. One entry per CDR3 protein, called by TCRdb with MiXCR from the 5' RACE reads. This table has about 38,000 distinct CDR3 sequences, nearly 5% appearing once. Study-wide results and limits: TCR clonal expansion peaked in HTLV-1-associated myelopathy patients and was lowest in multiple sclerosis patients.

The table lists this clonotype with many counts. Antigen specificity is unknown. Sample: CD4+ T cells from blood. This chain links TRBV5-1 with TRBJ1-2; 8 bases fit TRBD1. This receptor was obtained from a man younger than 35 in good health. The CDR3 region is CASSPGQGESHGYTF. In DNA form, the CDR3 reads TGCGCCAGCAGCCCCGGACAGGGAGAAAGTCATGGCTACACCTTC.